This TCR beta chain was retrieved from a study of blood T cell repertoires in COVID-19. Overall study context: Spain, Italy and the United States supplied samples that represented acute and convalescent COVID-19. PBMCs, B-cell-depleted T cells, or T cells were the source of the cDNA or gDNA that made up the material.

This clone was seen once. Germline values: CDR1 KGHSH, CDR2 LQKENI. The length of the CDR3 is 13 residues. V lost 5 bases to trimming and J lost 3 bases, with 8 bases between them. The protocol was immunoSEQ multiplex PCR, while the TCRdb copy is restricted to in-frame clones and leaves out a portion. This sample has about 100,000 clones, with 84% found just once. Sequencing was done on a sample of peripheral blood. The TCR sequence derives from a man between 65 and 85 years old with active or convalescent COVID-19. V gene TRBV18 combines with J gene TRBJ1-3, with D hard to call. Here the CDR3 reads CASSFGDGNTIYF. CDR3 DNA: TGTGCCAGCTCATTCGGGGATGGAAACACCATATATTTT. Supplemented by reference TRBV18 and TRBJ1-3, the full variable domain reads NAGVMQNPRHLVRRRGQEARLRCSPMKGHSHVYWYRQLPEEGLKFMVYLQKENIIDESGMPKERFSAEFPKEGPSILRIQQVVRGDSAAYFCASSFGDGNTIYFGEGSWLTVV.